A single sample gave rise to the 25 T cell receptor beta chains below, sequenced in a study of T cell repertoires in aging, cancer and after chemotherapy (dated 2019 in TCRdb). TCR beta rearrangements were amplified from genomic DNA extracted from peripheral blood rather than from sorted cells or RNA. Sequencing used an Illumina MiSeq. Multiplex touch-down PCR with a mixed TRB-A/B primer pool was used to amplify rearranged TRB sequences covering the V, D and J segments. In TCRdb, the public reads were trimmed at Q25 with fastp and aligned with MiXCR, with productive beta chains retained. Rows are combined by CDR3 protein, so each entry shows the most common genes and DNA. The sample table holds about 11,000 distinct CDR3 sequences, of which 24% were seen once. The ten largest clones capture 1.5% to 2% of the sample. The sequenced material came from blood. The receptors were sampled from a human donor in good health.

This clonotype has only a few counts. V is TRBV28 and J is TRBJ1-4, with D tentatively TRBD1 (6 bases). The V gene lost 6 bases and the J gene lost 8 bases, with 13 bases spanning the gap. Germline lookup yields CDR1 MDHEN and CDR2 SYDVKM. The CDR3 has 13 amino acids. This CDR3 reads CASRPQGREKLFF. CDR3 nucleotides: TGTGCCAGCAGACCTCAGGGGAGGGAAAAACTGTTTTTT.

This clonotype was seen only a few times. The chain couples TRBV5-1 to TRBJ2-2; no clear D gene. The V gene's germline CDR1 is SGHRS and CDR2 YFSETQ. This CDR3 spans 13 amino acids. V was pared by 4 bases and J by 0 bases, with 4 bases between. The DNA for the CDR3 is TGCGCCAGCAGCGCCCCGAACACCGGGGAGCTGTTTTTT. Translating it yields CASSAPNTGELFF. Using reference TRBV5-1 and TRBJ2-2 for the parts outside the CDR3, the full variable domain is KAGVTQTPRYLIKTRGQQVTLSCSPISGHRSVSWYQQTPGQGLQFLFEYFSETQRNKGNFPGRFSGRQFSNSRSEMNVSTLELGDSALYLCASSAPNTGELFFGEGSRLTVL.

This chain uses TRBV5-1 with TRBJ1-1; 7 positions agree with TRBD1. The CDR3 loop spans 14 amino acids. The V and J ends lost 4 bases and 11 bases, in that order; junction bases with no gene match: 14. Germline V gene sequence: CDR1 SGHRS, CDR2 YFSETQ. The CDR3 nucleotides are TGCGCCAGCAGCACCGGGACAGCAACTGGCAGCGCTTTCTTT. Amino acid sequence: CASSTGTATGSAFF.

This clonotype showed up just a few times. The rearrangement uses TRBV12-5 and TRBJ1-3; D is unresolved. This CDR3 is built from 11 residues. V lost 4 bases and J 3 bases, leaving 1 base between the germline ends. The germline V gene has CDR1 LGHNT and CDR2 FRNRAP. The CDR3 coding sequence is TGTGCTAGTGGTTATGGAAACACCATATATTTT. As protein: CASGYGNTIYF.

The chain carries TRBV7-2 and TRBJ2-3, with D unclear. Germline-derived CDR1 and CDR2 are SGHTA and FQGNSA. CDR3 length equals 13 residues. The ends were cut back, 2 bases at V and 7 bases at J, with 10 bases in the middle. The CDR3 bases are TGTGCCAGCAGCTTATCCGCTGTAAATACGCAGTATTTT. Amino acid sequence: CASSLSAVNTQYF.

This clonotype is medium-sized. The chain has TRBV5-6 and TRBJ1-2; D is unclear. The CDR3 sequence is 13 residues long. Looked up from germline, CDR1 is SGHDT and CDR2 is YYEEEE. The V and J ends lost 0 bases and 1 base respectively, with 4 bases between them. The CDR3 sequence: CASSLVGNYGYTF. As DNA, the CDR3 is TGTGCCAGCAGCTTGGTGGGTAACTATGGCTACACCTTC.

CDR3 in amino acids: CASSLEMDSASYEQYF. The CDR3 DNA reads TGTGCCAGCAGCTTGGAGATGGACTCAGCGTCCTACGAGCAGTACTTC. The J gene is TRBJ2-7, the V gene TRBV6-5, with a tentative D call TRBD2 (5 bases). Trimming took 6 bases from V and 1 from J, leaving 19 bases between them. CDR3 length: 16 amino acids. Germline V gene lookup returns CDR1 MNHEY and CDR2 SVGAGI.

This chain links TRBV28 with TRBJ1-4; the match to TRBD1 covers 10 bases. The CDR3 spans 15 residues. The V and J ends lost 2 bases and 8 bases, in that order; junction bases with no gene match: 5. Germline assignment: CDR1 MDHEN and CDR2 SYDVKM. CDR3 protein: CASSLTGQGWEKLFF. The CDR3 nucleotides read TGTGCCAGCAGTTTAACGGGACAGGGGTGGGAAAAACTGTTTTTT.

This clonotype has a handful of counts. This CDR3 is CASSFGTESYEQYF. The CDR3 nucleotides are TGTGCCAGCAGCTTTGGTACCGAATCCTACGAGCAGTACTTC. The rearrangement uses TRBV11-2 and TRBJ2-7; the D is unclear. The CDR3 runs to 14 residues. Germline values: CDR1 SGHAT, CDR2 FQNNGV. Trimming took off 3 bases at V and 1 base at J, with 10 bases between the two ends.

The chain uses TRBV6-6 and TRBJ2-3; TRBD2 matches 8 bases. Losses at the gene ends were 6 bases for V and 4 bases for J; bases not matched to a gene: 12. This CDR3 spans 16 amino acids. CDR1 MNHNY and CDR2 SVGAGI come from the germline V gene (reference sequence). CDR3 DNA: TGTGCCAGCAGCCCCTACGGGGGGGGGCTCGCAGATACGCAGTATTTT. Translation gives CASSPYGGGLADTQYF.

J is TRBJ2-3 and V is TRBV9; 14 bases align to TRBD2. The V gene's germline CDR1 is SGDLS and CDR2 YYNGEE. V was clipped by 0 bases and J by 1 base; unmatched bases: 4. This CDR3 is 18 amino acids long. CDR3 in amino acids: CASSVARTSGGRTDTQYF. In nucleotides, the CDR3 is TGTGCCAGCAGCGTAGCTCGGACTAGCGGGGGGCGCACAGATACGCAGTATTTT.

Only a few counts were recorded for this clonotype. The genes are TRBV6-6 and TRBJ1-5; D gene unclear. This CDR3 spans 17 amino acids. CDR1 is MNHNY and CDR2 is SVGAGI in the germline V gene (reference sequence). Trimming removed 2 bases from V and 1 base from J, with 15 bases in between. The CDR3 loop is CASSYPNNLASNQPQHF. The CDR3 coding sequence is TGTGCCAGCAGTTACCCTAATAACTTAGCGAGCAATCAGCCCCAGCATTTT.

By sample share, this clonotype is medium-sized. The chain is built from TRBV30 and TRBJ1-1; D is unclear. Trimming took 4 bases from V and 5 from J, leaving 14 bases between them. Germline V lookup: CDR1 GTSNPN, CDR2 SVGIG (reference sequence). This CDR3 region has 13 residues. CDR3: CAWIEDPGTEAFF. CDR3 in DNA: TGTGCCTGGATTGAGGACCCGGGGACTGAAGCTTTCTTT. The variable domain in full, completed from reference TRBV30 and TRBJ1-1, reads SQTIHQWPATLVQPVGSPLSLECTVEGTSNPNLYWYRQAAGRGLQLLFYSVGIGQISSEVPQNLSASRPQDRQFILSSKKLLLSDSGFYLCAWIEDPGTEAFFGQGTRLTVV.

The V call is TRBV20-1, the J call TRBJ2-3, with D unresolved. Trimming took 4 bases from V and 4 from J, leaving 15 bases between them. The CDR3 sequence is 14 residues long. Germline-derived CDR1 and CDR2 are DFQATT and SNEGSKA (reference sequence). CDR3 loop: CSAIPGSGADTQYF. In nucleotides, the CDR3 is TGCAGTGCTATCCCCGGGTCGGGCGCAGATACGCAGTATTTT.

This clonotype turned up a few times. The DNA of the CDR3 is TGTGCCATCACCGCCGACAGGACCCTCTATGGCTACACCTTC. It codes for CAITADRTLYGYTF. This chain uses TRBV10-3 with TRBJ1-2, with D maybe TRBD1 (6 bases). This CDR3 is 14 amino acids long. V was shortened by 7 bases and J by 4 bases, with 16 bases between the two germline ends. Germline-derived CDR1 and CDR2 are ENHRY and SYGVKD.

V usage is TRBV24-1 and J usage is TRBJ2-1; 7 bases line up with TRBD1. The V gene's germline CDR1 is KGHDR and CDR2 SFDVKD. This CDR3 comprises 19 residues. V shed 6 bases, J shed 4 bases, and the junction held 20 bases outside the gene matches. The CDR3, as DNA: TGTGCCACCAGTCCGGGACAGTTCGCGAGACTTACGCCTTACAATGAGCAGTTCTTC. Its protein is CATSPGQFARLTPYNEQFF.

The CDR3 region is CASSLQGAGTDTQYF. In DNA form, the CDR3 reads TGCGCCAGCAGCCTTCAGGGGGCCGGCACAGATACGCAGTATTTT. This rearrangement joins TRBV4-1 to TRBJ2-3, with 8 positions matching TRBD1. Losses at the gene ends were 4 bases for V and 1 base for J; bases not matched to a gene: 4. The CDR3 loop spans 15 amino acids. CDR1 is MGHRA, CDR2 YSYEKL, per germline.

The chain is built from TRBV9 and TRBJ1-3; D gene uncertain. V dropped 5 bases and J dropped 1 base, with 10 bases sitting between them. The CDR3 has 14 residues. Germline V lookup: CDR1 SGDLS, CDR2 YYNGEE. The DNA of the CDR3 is TGTGCCAGCAGGGGCGTTGGGTCTGGAAACACCATATATTTT. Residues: CASRGVGSGNTIYF.

CDR3 nucleotide sequence: TGTGCCAGCAGCGCCGGGGGGGGGGCTTCCTATAATTCACCCCTCCACTTT. Protein product: CASSAGGGASYNSPLHF. The V and J genes are TRBV5-4 and TRBJ1-6; tentatively, D is TRBD1 (6 bases). The CDR3 runs to 17 residues. From germline, CDR1 is SGHNT and CDR2 YYREEE (reference sequence). V lost 4 bases and J lost 1, with 15 bases in between.

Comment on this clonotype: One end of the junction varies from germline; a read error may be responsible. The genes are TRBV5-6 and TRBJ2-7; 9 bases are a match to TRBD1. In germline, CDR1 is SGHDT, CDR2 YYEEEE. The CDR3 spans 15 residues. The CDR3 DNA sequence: TGCGCCAGCAGCCGATCTACGACAGGGGGCTACGAGCAGTACTTC. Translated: CASSRSTTGGYEQYF.

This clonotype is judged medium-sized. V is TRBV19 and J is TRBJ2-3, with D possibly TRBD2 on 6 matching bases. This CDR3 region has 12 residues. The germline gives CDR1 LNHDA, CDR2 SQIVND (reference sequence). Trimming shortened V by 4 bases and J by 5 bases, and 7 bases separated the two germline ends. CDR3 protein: CASSRGGDTQYF. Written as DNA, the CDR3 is TGTGCCAGTAGTAGGGGAGGAGATACGCAGTATTTT.

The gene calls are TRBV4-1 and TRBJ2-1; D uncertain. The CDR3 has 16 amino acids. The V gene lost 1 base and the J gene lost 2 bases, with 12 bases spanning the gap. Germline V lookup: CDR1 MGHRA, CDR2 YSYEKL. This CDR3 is CASSQAADLPYNEQFF. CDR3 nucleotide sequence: TGCGCCAGCAGCCAAGCGGCTGACCTTCCCTACAATGAGCAGTTCTTC.

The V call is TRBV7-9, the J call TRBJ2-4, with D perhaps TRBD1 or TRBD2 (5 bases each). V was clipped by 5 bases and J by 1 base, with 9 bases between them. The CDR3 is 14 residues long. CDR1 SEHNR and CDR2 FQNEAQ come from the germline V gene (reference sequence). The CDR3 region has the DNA TGTGCCAGCAGCCCCGGGACGGCCAAAAACATTCAGTACTTC. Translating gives CASSPGTAKNIQYF.

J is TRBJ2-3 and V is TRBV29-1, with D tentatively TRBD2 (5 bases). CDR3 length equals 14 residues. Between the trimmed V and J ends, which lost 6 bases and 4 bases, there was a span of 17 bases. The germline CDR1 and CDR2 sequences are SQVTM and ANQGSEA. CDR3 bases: TGCAGCGTGTCCCGACCCCCGGGGTCAGATACGCAGTATTTT. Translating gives CSVSRPPGSDTQYF.

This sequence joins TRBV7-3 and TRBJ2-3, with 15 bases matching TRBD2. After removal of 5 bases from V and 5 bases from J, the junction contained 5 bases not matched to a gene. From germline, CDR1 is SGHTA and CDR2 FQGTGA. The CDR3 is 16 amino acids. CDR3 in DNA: TGTGCCAGCAGCACAGGACTAGCGGGGGGGCGAGATACGCAGTATTTT. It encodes CASSTGLAGGRDTQYF. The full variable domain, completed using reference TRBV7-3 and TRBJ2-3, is GAGVSQTPSNKVTEKGKYVELRCDPISGHTALYWYRQSLGQGPEFLIYFQGTGAADDSGLPNDRFFAVRPEGSVSTLKIQRTERGDSAVYLCASSTGLAGGRDTQYFGPGTRLTVL.